Here is one TCR beta chain with its context. This CDR3 has 22 residues. Profiling relied on immunoSEQ multiplex PCR, and the TCRdb table lists in-frame clones only, not all of them. The sample includes some 160,000 clones, approximately 96% of them seen just once. The sample is drawn from a study of control samples from healthy donors and cancer patients. The chain has TRBV21-1 and TRBJ1-2; TRBD1 is the table's D call, not checked against the DNA. TRBV21-1 is classified as a pseudogene. Sample: blood. This TCR derives from a middle-aged woman in good health. The CDR3 protein is CASSKFGWDGQGPYWFRYGYTF. The DNA for the CDR3 is TGTGCCAGCAGCAAATTTGGATGGGACGGACAGGGGCCTTATTGGTTTCGCTATGGCTACACCTTC.